The clone carrying this T cell receptor (beta chain) appeared many times. The antigen is undetermined. Molecular barcoding with unique molecular identifiers was used for the TCRbeta library. TCRdb itself ran the PCR reads through MiXCR, one entry per CDR3 protein. This sample has fewer than 150,000 distinct CDR3 sequences; roughly 9% occur once, and the top ten carry approximately 25%. This entry is derived from a study of T-cell reconstitution after alpha-beta-depleted transplantation in children. Study outcomes and limitations: TCRbeta diversity was high at day 60 in some patients (a result of surviving recipient T cells and thymic progenitors). Alpha-beta T cells about two months after transplant reportedly derived from several hundred expanded graft clones.

V was pared by 3 bases and J by 2 bases, with 8 bases between. The CDR3 has 13 amino acids. V gene TRBV12-3 or TRBV12-4 combines with J gene TRBJ2-7; D is tentatively TRBD1 or TRBD2 (5 bases each). The source of this sequence is a girl under two years old who had a stem cell transplant for combined immunodeficiency, so the T cells may come from the graft donor. The source was PBMCs, mostly from graft donor cells, collected 180 days after TCRalphabeta/CD19-depleted stem cell transplant. CDR3 protein: CASSFRGPYEQYF. Written as DNA, the CDR3 is TGTGCCAGCAGTTTCCGGGGCCCCTACGAGCAGTACTTC.